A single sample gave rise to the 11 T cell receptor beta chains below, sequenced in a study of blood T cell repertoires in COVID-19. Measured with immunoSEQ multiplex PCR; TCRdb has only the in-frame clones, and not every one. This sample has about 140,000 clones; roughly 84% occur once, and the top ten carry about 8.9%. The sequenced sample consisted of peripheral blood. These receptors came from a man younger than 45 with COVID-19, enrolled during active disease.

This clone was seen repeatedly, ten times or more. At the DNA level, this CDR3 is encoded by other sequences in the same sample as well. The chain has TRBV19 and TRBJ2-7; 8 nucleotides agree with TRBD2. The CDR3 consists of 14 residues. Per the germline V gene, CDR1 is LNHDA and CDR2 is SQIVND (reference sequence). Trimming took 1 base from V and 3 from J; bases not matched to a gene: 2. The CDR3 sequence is CASSIAGGDYEQYF. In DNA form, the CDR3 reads TGTGCCAGTAGTATAGCGGGAGGGGACTACGAGCAGTACTTC.

Written as DNA, the CDR3 is TGCGCCAGCAGTGGGAGACGGAGCTCCTACGAGCAGTACTTC. Its translation is CASSGRRSSYEQYF. The chain carries TRBV10-2 and TRBJ2-7; D is unresolved. V was pared by 4 bases and J by 0 bases, with 10 bases between. The CDR3 runs 14 residues. The V gene's germline CDR1 is WSHSY and CDR2 SAAADI.

CDR3 sequence: CASSEGVTEAFF. The CDR3 bases are TGTGCCAGCAGTGAGGGGGTAACTGAAGCTTTCTTT. The chain links TRBV12-3 or TRBV12-4 to TRBJ1-1, with D perhaps TRBD1 (6 bases). Deletions cut 5 bases from V and 5 bases from J, with 9 bases between. The CDR3 consists of 12 residues.

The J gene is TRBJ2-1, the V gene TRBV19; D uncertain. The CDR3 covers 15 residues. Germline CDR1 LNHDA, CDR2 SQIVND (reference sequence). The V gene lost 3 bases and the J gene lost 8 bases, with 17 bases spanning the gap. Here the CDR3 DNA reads TGTGCCAGTAGTATTTTGCTCTACCGCCTAGATGAGCAGTTCTTC. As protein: CASSILLYRLDEQFF.

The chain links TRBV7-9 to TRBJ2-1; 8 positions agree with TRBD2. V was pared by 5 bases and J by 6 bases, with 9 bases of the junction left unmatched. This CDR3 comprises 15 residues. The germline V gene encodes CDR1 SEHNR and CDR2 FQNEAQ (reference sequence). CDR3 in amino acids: CASSRTRLARNEQFF. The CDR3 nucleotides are TGTGCCAGCAGCCGGACCAGACTAGCGCGCAATGAGCAGTTCTTC.

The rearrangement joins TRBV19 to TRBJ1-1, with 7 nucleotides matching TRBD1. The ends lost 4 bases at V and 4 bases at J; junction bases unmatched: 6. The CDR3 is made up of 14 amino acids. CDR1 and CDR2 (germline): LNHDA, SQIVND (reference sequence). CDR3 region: CASSRQGLGTEAFF. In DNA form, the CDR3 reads TGTGCCAGTAGTAGACAGGGACTCGGCACTGAAGCTTTCTTT.

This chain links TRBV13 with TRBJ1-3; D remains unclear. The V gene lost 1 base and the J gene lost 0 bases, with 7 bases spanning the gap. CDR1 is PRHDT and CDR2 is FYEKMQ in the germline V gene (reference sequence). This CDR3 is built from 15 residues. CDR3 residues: CASSLDTLSGNTIYF. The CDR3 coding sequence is TGTGCCAGCAGCTTAGACACCCTCTCTGGAAACACCATATATTTT.

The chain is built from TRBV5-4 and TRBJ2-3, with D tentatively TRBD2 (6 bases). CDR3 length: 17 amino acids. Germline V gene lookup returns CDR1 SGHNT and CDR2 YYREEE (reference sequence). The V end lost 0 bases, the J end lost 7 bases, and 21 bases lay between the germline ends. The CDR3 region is CASSLGPQPLATNTQYF. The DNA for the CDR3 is TGTGCCAGCAGCTTGGGACCCCAGCCGCTAGCGACTAATACGCAGTATTTT.

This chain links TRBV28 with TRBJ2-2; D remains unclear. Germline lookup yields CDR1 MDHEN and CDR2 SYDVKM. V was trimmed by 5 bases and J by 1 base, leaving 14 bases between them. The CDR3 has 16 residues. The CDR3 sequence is CASSRRPGLNTGELFF. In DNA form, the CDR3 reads TGTGCCAGCAGTCGCCGCCCCGGTTTGAACACCGGGGAGCTGTTTTTT.

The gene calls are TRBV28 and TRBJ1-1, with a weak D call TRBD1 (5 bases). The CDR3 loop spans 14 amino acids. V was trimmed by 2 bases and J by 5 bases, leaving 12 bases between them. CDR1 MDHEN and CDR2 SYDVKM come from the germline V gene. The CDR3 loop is CASSLKGMRTEAFF. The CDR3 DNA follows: TGTGCCAGCAGTTTAAAGGGGATGAGGACTGAAGCTTTCTTT.

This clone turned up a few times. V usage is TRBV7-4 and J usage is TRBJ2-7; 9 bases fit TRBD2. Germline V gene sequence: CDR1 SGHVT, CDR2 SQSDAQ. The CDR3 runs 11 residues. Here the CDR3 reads CASSLVGLAKV. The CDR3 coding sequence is TGTGCCAGCAGCTTAGTTGGACTAGCGAAGGTC.